Below are 17 T cell receptor beta chains sequenced from a single sample in a study of PD-L1 blockade in urothelial cancer. Here immunoSEQ multiplex PCR was the method, and the copy in TCRdb shows in-frame clones only, minus some. Of 55,000 to 85,000 clones in the sample, about 88% were seen once. Sequenced material: PBMCs, taken around atezolizumab (anti-PD-L1) treatment. These TCRs come from a man aged 55 to 70 with urothelial cancer.

The chain employs TRBV5-1 and TRBJ2-7, with TRBD1 matching 8 bases. Germline CDR1 is SGHRS and CDR2 is YFSETQ. The length of the CDR3 is 18 residues. V lost 0 bases, J lost 0 bases, and 11 bases stayed unmatched. The CDR3 reads CASSLGTGLHSGSYEQYF. In DNA, the CDR3 is TGCGCCAGCAGCTTGGGGACAGGGTTACATTCGGGCTCCTACGAGCAGTACTTC.

V gene TRBV7-2 combines with J gene TRBJ2-3; D gene unclear. The CDR3 is made up of 14 amino acids. V was cut by 6 bases and J by 1 base, with 11 bases left in between. Per germline, CDR1 SGHTA and CDR2 FQGNSA. This CDR3 reads CASRLTPGTDTQYF. DNA of the CDR3: TGTGCCAGCAGACTTACCCCCGGCACAGATACGCAGTATTTT. Full variable domain (remainder filled in from reference TRBV7-2 and TRBJ2-3): GAGVSQSPSNKVTEKGKDVELRCDPISGHTALYWYRQSLGQGLEFLIYFQGNSAPDKSGLPSDRFSAERTGGSVSTLTIQRTQQEDSAVYLCASRLTPGTDTQYFGPGTRLTVL.

The chain employs TRBV29-1 and TRBJ1-2; TRBD1 is a possible D gene (5 bases). The CDR3 sequence is 14 residues long. Germline V gives CDR1 SQVTM, CDR2 ANQGSEA. Trimming pared 4 bases from V and 7 bases from J, leaving 19 bases between. The CDR3 loop reads CSVAEDRQGRGYTF. The CDR3 nucleotides read TGCAGCGTTGCCGAGGACCGGCAGGGCCGTGGCTACACCTTC.

V usage is TRBV11-2 and J usage is TRBJ1-6; TRBD1 is a possible D gene (5 bases). This CDR3 has 16 residues. Germline V gene lookup returns CDR1 SGHAT and CDR2 FQNNGV. V lost 5 bases to trimming and J lost 7 bases, with 18 bases between them. CDR3 region: CASSQPSRVINSPLHF. The DNA of the CDR3 is TGTGCCAGCAGCCAGCCCAGCAGGGTTATCAATTCACCCCTCCACTTT. The variable domain in full, completed from reference TRBV11-2 and TRBJ1-6, reads EAGVAQSPRYKIIEKRQSVAFWCNPISGHATLYWYQQILGQGPKLLIQFQNNGVVDDSQLPKDRFSAERLKGVDSTLKIQPAKLEDSAVYLCASSQPSRVINSPLHFGNGTRLTVT.

The V call is TRBV28, the J call TRBJ2-2, with TRBD1 matching over 10 bases. The CDR3 consists of 17 residues. With 4 bases clipped from V and 4 bases from J, the junction kept 9 bases outside the gene matches. Per germline, CDR1 MDHEN and CDR2 SYDVKM. The CDR3 nucleotides are TGTGCCAGCAGTTCAGTCGACAGGGGGCTAGGCACCGGGGAGCTGTTTTTT. It specifies CASSSVDRGLGTGELFF.

The rearrangement joins TRBV20-1 to TRBJ2-3; D remains unclear. CDR1 DFQATT and CDR2 SNEGSKA come from the germline V gene (reference sequence). V was trimmed by 2 bases and J by 5 bases, leaving 5 bases between them. The CDR3 runs to 11 residues. The CDR3 nucleotides are TGCAGTGCTAGAAATAGAGATACGCAGTATTTT. This sequence encodes CSARNRDTQYF.

This clone was counted only a few times. CDR3: CASDSGRNYEQYF. As DNA, the CDR3 is TGTGCCAGCGACTCCGGGAGAAACTACGAGCAGTACTTC. This rearrangement joins TRBV7-9 to TRBJ2-7, with TRBD2 as a possible D gene (6 bases). In germline, CDR1 is SEHNR, CDR2 FQNEAQ (reference sequence). The CDR3 runs to 13 residues. Trimming stripped 8 bases from V and 3 bases from J, with 14 bases between. Looking up the rest from reference TRBV7-9 and TRBJ2-7 gives the full variable domain: DTGVSQNPRHKITKRGQNVTFRCDPISEHNRLYWYRQTLGQGPEFLTYFQNEAQLEKSRLLSDRFSAERPKGSFSTLEIQRTEQGDSAMYLCASDSGRNYEQYFGPGTRLTVT.

CDR3 coding DNA: TGTGCCAGCAGCCCCCCGGGACTAGCGGGAGGGAATGAGCAGTTCTTC. Translated, it gives CASSPPGLAGGNEQFF. The rearrangement links TRBV7-2 to TRBJ2-1; 16 bases are shared with TRBD2. Looked up from germline, CDR1 is SGHTA and CDR2 is FQGNSA. The length of the CDR3 is 16 residues. J lost 7 bases, V lost 5 bases, and 5 bases had no gene match.

V gene TRBV19 combines with J gene TRBJ2-7, with 13 bases matching TRBD2. The CDR3 loop spans 17 amino acids. The germline gives CDR1 LNHDA, CDR2 SQIVND (reference sequence). The J segment lost 0 bases and the V segment lost 5 bases, leaving 7 bases of the junction unmatched. The CDR3 region is CASSVGLAGVGSYEQYF. In nucleotides, the CDR3 is TGTGCCAGTAGTGTAGGACTAGCGGGAGTGGGCTCCTACGAGCAGTACTTC.

The table lists this clone with a count of one. The rearrangement links TRBV15 to TRBJ2-7, with 8 nucleotides matching TRBD1. V was pared by 3 bases and J by 6 bases, with 4 bases of the junction left unmatched. The germline V gene has CDR1 LNHNV and CDR2 YYDKDF (reference sequence). This CDR3 comprises 13 residues. CDR3 nucleotides: TGTGCCACCAGCAGCTCGGACAGGGTCGAGCAGTACTTC. This sequence encodes CATSSSDRVEQYF. The variable domain in full, completed from reference TRBV15 and TRBJ2-7, reads DAMVIQNPRYQVTQFGKPVTLSCSQTLNHNVMYWYQQKSSQAPKLLFHYYDKDFNNEADTPDNFQSRRPNTSFCFLDIRSPGLGDTAMYLCATSSSDRVEQYFGPGTRLTVT.

This clone was picked up one time. V and J are TRBV5-1 and TRBJ1-1, with D possibly matching TRBD1 (5 bases). V dropped 0 bases and J dropped 0 bases, with 15 bases sitting between them. Germline V lookup: CDR1 SGHRS, CDR2 YFSETQ. The CDR3 has 17 residues. The CDR3 spells CASSLGWAGLMNTEAFF. CDR3 coding DNA: TGCGCCAGCAGCTTGGGTTGGGCAGGGCTTATGAACACTGAAGCTTTCTTT.

V is TRBV11-1 and J is TRBJ1-2; unclear D gene. The V end was cut by 2 bases, the J end by 6 bases, with 7 bases between. CDR1 and CDR2 from the germline V gene are SGHAT and FQDESV (reference sequence). The CDR3 spans 12 residues. This chain's CDR3 is CASSLTGDGYTF. CDR3 in DNA: TGTGCCAGCAGCTTAACGGGTGATGGCTACACCTTC. Full variable domain (rest looked up from reference TRBV11-1 and TRBJ1-2): EAEVAQSPRYKITEKSQAVAFWCDPISGHATLYWYRQILGQGPELLVQFQDESVVDDSQLPKDRFSAERLKGVDSTLKIQPAELGDSAMYLCASSLTGDGYTFGSGTRLTVV.

V usage is TRBV7-9 and J usage is TRBJ2-7; D might be TRBD1 (6 bases). Trimming cost V 1 base and J 1 base, with 8 bases left between them. The CDR3 length is 14 residues. The germline CDR1 and CDR2 sequences are SEHNR and FQNEAQ (reference sequence). CDR3 residues: CASSLGTASYEQYF. The CDR3 DNA follows: TGTGCCAGCAGCTTAGGGACAGCGTCCTACGAGCAGTACTTC.

The chain has TRBV30 and TRBJ2-3, with 13 bases that match TRBD2. Germline loops: CDR1 GTSNPN, CDR2 SVGIG (reference sequence). The V and J ends lost 1 base and 2 bases, in that order; junction bases with no gene match: 3. CDR3 length: 16 residues. This chain's CDR3 is CAWSAGTSGATDTQYF. The DNA for the CDR3 is TGTGCCTGGAGTGCCGGGACTAGCGGGGCCACAGATACGCAGTATTTT.

The rearrangement uses TRBV2 and TRBJ1-1, with D perhaps matching TRBD1 (6 bases). Trimming removed 8 bases from V and 0 bases from J, with 16 bases in between. Germline V gene sequence: CDR1 SNHLY, CDR2 FYNNEI. The CDR3 is 15 amino acids. The CDR3 loop reads CASGFPQGLNTEAFF. DNA of the CDR3: TGTGCCAGCGGATTCCCACAGGGTTTGAACACTGAAGCTTTCTTT.

V is TRBV25-1 and J is TRBJ1-2; D remains unclear. The CDR3 loop spans 12 amino acids. The V end lost 2 bases, the J end lost 4 bases, and 5 bases lay between the germline ends. Germline CDR1 is MGHDK and CDR2 is SYGVNS. The CDR3 DNA sequence: TGTGCCAGCAGTGAACAGTTCTATGGCTACACCTTC. Translating it yields CASSEQFYGYTF.

The rearrangement joins TRBV4-3 to TRBJ2-1; the D gene is possibly TRBD2 (5 bases). Germline V gene sequence: CDR1 LGHNA, CDR2 YSLEER. The CDR3 contains 16 residues. V lost 1 base and J 0 bases, leaving 10 bases between the germline ends. CDR3 protein: CASSQVVGSSYNEQFF. CDR3 in DNA: TGCGCCAGCAGCCAAGTCGTTGGGAGCTCCTACAATGAGCAGTTCTTC.